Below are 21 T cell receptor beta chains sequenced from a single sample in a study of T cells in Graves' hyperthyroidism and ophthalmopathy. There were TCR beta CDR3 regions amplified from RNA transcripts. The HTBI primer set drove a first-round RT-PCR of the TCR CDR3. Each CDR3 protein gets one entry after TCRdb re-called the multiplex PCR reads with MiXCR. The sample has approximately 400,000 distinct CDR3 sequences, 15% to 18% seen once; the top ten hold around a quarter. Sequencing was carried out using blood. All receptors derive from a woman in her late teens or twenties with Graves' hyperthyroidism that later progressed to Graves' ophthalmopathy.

For the CDR3, the DNA is TGCAGTGCTGCACCGTCGAGACTCGGCTATGGCTACACCTTC. Amino acids: CSAAPSRLGYGYTF. V is TRBV20-1 and J is TRBJ1-2; no firm D call. V was cut by 5 bases and J by 4 bases, with 17 bases left in between. CDR1 is DFQATT, CDR2 SNEGSKA, per germline (reference sequence). The CDR3 loop spans 14 amino acids.

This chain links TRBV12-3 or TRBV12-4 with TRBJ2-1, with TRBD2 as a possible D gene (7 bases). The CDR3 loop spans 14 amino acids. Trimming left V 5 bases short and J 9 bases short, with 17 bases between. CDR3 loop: CASSGGASIGEQFF. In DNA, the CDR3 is TGTGCCAGCAGTGGGGGGGCCTCAATAGGTGAGCAGTTCTTC.

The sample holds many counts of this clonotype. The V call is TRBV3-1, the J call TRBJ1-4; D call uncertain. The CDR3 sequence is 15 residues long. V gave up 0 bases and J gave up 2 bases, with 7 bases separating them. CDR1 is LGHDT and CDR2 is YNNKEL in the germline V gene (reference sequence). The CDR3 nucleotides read TGTGCCAGCAGCCAAGATGGAGGGACTAATGAAAAACTGTTTTTT. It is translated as CASSQDGGTNEKLFF.

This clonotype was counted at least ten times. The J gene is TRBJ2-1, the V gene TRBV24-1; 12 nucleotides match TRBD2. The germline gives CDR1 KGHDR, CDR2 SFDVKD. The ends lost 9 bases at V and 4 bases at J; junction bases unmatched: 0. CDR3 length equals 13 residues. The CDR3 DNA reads TGTGCCACCGGGACTAGCGGGTACAATGAGCAGTTCTTC. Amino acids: CATGTSGYNEQFF.

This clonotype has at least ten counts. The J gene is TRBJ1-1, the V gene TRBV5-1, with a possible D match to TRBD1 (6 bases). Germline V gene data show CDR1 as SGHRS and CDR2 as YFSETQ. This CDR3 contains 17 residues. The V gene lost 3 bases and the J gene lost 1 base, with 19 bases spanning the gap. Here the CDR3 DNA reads TGCGCCAGCAGCTCCTCCTGGGCGGGGGCCGCGAACACTGAAGCTTTCTTT. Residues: CASSSSWAGAANTEAFF.

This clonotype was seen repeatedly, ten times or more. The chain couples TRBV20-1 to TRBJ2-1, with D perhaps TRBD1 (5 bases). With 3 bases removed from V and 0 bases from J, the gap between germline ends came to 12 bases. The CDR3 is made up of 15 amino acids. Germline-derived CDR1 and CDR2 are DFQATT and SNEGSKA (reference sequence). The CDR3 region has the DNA TGCAGTGCTAGGGACACACTCTACTCCTACAATGAGCAGTTCTTC. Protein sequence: CSARDTLYSYNEQFF.

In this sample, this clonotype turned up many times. The CDR3 reads CSGGQGLGTEAFF. Written as DNA, the CDR3 is TGCAGCGGAGGACAGGGCTTGGGAACTGAAGCTTTCTTT. The rearrangement uses TRBV29-1 and TRBJ1-1, with 8 bases aligning to TRBD1. This CDR3 is built from 13 residues. Germline V gene lookup returns CDR1 SQVTM and CDR2 ANQGSEA. Trimming removed 7 bases from V and 5 bases from J; junction bases left unmatched: 9.

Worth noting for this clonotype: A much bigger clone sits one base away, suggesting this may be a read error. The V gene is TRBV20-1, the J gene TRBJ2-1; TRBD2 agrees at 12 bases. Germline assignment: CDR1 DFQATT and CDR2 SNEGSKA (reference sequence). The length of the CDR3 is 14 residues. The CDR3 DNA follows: TGCAGTGCCACTCTAGCGGGAGGGCCCAATGAGCAGCTCTTC. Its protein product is CSATLAGGPNEQLF.

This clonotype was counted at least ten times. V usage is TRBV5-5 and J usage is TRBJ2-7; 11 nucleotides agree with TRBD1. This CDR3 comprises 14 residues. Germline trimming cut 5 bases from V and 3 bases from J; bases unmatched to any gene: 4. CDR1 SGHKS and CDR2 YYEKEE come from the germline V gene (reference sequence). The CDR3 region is CASRSGTGGYEQYF. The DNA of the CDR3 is TGTGCCAGCAGGTCCGGGACAGGGGGCTACGAGCAGTACTTC. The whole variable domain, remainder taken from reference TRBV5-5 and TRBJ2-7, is DAGVTQSPTHLIKTRGQQVTLRCSPISGHKSVSWYQQVLGQGPQFIFQYYEKEERGRGNFPDRFSARQFPNYSSELNVNALLLGDSALYLCASRSGTGGYEQYFGPGTRLTVT.

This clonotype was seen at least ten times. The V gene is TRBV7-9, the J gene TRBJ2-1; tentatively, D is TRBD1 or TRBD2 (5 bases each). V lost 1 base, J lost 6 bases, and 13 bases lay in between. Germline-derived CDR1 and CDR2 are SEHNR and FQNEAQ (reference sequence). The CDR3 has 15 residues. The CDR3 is CASSLVGVSSNEQFF. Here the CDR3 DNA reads TGTGCCAGCAGCTTAGTGGGGGTTAGCTCCAATGAGCAGTTCTTC. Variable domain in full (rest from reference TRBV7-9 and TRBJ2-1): DTGVSQNPRHKITKRGQNVTFRCDPISEHNRLYWYRQTLGQGPEFLTYFQNEAQLEKSRLLSDRFSAERPKGSFSTLEIQRTEQGDSAMYLCASSLVGVSSNEQFFGPGTRLTVL.

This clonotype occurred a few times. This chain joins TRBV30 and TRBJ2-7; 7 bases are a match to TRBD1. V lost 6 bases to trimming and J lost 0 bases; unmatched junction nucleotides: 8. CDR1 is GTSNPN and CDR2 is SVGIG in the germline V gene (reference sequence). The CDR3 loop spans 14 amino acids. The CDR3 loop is CACPRDSSSYEQYF. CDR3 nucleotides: TGTGCCTGCCCCCGGGACAGCAGCTCCTACGAGCAGTACTTC.

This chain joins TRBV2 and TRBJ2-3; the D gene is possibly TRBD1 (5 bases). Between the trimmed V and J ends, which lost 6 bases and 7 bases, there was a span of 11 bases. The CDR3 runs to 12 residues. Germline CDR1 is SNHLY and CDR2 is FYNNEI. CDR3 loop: CASSGQGNTQYF. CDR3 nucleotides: TGTGCCAGCAGCGGACAAGGAAATACGCAGTATTTT.

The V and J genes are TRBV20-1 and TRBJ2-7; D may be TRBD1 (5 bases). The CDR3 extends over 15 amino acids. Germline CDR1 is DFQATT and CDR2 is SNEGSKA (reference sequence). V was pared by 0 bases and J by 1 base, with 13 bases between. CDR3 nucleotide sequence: TGCAGTGCTAGAGATCCTGGGGCAGGTTCCTACGAGCAGTACTTC. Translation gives CSARDPGAGSYEQYF.

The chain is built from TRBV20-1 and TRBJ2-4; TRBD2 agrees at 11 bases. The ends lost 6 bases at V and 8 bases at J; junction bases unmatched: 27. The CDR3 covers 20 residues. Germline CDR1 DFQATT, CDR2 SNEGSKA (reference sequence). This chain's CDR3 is CSAFSPGQGTSGSSGDIQYF. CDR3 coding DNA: TGCAGTGCGTTCTCGCCGGGACAGGGTACTAGCGGGAGCTCAGGAGACATTCAGTACTTC.

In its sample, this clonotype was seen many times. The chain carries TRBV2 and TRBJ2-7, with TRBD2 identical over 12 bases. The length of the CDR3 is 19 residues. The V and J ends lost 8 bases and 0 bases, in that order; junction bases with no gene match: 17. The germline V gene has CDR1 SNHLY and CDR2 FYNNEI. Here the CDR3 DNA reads TGTGCCAGCCTAAGAGGGGCTAGCGGGAGGGCCGGGAGCTCCTACGAGCAGTACTTC. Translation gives CASLRGASGRAGSSYEQYF.

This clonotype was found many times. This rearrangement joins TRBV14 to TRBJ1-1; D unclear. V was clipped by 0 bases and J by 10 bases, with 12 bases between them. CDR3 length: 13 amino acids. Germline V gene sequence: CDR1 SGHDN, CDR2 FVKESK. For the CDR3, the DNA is TGTGCCAGCAGCCAAGATTACGCAAGGCGAGCTTTCTTT. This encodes CASSQDYARRAFF.

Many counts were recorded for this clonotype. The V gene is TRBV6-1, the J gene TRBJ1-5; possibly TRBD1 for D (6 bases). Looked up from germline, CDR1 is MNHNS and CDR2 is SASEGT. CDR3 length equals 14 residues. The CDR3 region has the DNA TGTGGGACCCGACAGGCCTATAGCAATCAGCCCCAGCATTTT. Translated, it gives CGTRQAYSNQPQHF.

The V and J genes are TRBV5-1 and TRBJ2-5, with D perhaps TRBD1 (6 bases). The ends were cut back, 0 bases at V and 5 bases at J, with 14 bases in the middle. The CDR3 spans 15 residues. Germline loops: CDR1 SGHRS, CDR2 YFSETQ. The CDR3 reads CASSLDRRGVETQYF. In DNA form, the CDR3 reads TGCGCCAGCAGCTTGGATCGCAGGGGTGTTGAGACCCAGTACTTC. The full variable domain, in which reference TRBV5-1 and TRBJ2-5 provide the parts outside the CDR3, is KAGVTQTPRYLIKTRGQQVTLSCSPISGHRSVSWYQQTPGQGLQFLFEYFSETQRNKGNFPGRFSGRQFSNSRSEMNVSTLELGDSALYLCASSLDRRGVETQYFGPGTRLLVL.

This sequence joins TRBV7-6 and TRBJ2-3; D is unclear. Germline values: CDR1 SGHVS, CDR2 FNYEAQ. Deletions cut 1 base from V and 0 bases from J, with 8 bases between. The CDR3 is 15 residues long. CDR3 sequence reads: CASSLDAGSTDTQYF. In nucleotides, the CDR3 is TGTGCCAGCAGCTTAGACGCAGGTAGCACAGATACGCAGTATTTT.

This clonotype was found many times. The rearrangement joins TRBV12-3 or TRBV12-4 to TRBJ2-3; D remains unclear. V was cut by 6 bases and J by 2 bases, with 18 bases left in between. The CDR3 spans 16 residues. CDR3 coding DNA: TGTGCCAGCAGCCCCCACAGCAGTAAGAACACAGATACGCAGTATTTT. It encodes CASSPHSSKNTDTQYF.

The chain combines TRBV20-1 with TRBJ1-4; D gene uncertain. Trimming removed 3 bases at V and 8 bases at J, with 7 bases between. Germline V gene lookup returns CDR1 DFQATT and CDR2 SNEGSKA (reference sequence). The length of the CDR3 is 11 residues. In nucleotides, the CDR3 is TGCAGTGCTAGTAATCGCGAAAAACTGTTTTTT. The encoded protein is CSASNREKLFF.